The clone carrying this T cell receptor (beta chain) was seen a few times. Germline values: CDR1 DFQATT, CDR2 SNEGSKA (reference sequence). V lost 5 bases and J lost 6, with 10 bases in between. There are 11 residues in the CDR3. These data come from a study of T-cell reconstitution after alpha-beta-depleted transplantation in children. Unique molecular identifiers featured in how the TCRbeta library was prepared. TCRdb reprocessed the PCR reads via MiXCR and lists one record per CDR3 protein. Of around 400,000 distinct CDR3 sequences listed, approximately 11% were seen once; the top ten hold 4.5% to 6.5%.

The J gene is TRBJ1-2, the V gene TRBV20-1; D not resolved. This receptor was taken from a human donor who donated a stem cell graft to a child with acute myeloid leukemia. The sequenced sample was PBMCs from the stem cell graft donor, obtained from the stem cell graft. CDR3 nucleotide sequence: TGCAGTGCTTTTTGGACTGATGGCTACACCTTC. This encodes CSAFWTDGYTF.